This entry lists 28 T cell receptor beta chains sequenced from one sample in a study of CD8 T cells in Susac syndrome. Reverse transcription used roughly 0.5 to 1 ug RNA and random hexamers. TCRdb redid the calling of the immunoSEQ multiplex PCR reads with MiXCR, one entry per CDR3 protein. The table has hundreds of thousands of distinct CDR3 sequences, about 93% seen once. Sequenced: CD8+ T cells from PBMCs. These receptor sequences come from a human donor with multiple sclerosis.

The rearrangement uses TRBV27 and TRBJ2-7, with D possibly being TRBD1 (5 bases). From germline, CDR1 is MNHEY and CDR2 SMNVEV (reference sequence). Trimming removed 2 bases at V and 3 bases at J, with 11 bases between. This CDR3 has 14 amino acids. In DNA form, the CDR3 reads TGTGCCAGCAGTTTAGACAGTGGGCACTACGAGCAGTACTTC. Translated: CASSLDSGHYEQYF.

This clonotype appeared a single time. V usage is TRBV6-2 or TRBV6-3 and J usage is TRBJ2-1; 8 nucleotides agree with TRBD2. The CDR3 has 16 amino acids. CDR1 is MNHEY and CDR2 is SVGEGT in the germline V gene. The junction had 14 bases not matched to a gene; V was cut back by 5 bases and J by 8 bases. The CDR3 sequence is CASSPGPAGVLDEQFF. CDR3 nucleotides: TGTGCCAGCAGTCCAGGCCCAGCGGGAGTGTTAGATGAGCAGTTCTTC.

This rearrangement joins TRBV14 to TRBJ2-7; 11 nucleotides match TRBD1. The CDR3 is 21 residues long. CDR1 and CDR2 (germline): SGHDN, FVKESK. After removal of 2 bases from V and 2 bases from J, the junction contained 20 bases not matched to a gene. The CDR3: CASSQTYGVGQGGPFPYEQYF. The CDR3 bases are TGTGCCAGCAGCCAAACATACGGCGTGGGACAGGGGGGACCTTTCCCCTACGAGCAGTACTTC.

This chain uses TRBV27 with TRBJ2-2; TRBD2 is a possible D gene (5 bases). Trimming shortened V by 6 bases and J by 6 bases, and 17 bases separated the two germline ends. This CDR3 spans 15 amino acids. Germline V gene data show CDR1 as MNHEY and CDR2 as SMNVEV (reference sequence). The CDR3 bases are TGTGCCAGCAGCTCCAGCGGCTGGAGATCCGGGGAGCTGTTTTTT. Protein product: CASSSSGWRSGELFF.

This chain links TRBV13 with TRBJ2-5; D assignment may be TRBD1 or TRBD2 (5 bases each). This CDR3 region has 15 residues. With 4 bases removed from V and 1 base from J, the gap between germline ends came to 13 bases. From germline, CDR1 is PRHDT and CDR2 FYEKMQ (reference sequence). CDR3 region: CASSSLGRGQETQYF. In nucleotides, the CDR3 is TGTGCCAGCAGCTCACTAGGAAGGGGCCAAGAGACCCAGTACTTC. Variable domain in full (rest from reference TRBV13 and TRBJ2-5): AAGVIQSPRHLIKEKRETATLKCYPIPRHDTVYWYQQGPGQDPQFLISFYEKMQSDKGSIPDRFSAQQFSDYHSELNMSSLELGDSALYFCASSSLGRGQETQYFGPGTRLLVL.

The chain has TRBV20-1 and TRBJ2-2; perhaps TRBD2 as D (5 bases). Germline V lookup: CDR1 DFQATT, CDR2 SNEGSKA (reference sequence). V lost 6 bases, J lost 3 bases, and 17 bases lay in between. This CDR3 contains 15 residues. As DNA, the CDR3 is TGCAGTGCCCGTGAGGGCAGCGACTACACCGGGGAGCTGTTTTTT. This codes for CSAREGSDYTGELFF.

This clonotype came up once. The V call is TRBV6-2 or TRBV6-3, the J call TRBJ2-7; possibly TRBD2 for D (5 bases). The CDR3 spans 13 residues. Deletions cut 2 bases from V and 6 bases from J, with 11 bases between. Germline V gene data show CDR1 as MNHEY and CDR2 as SVGEGT. The CDR3 loop is CASSYGLPGEQYF. The CDR3 DNA sequence: TGTGCCAGCAGTTACGGACTTCCTGGCGAGCAGTACTTC.

The rearrangement links TRBV5-6 to TRBJ2-7; D is unclear. V dropped 3 bases and J dropped 4 bases, with 14 bases sitting between them. Looked up from germline, CDR1 is SGHDT and CDR2 is YYEEEE. CDR3 length equals 14 residues. The CDR3 here is CASSSLASTYEQYF. CDR3 DNA sequence: TGTGCCAGCAGCTCACTTGCCAGTACATACGAGCAGTACTTC.

The gene calls are TRBV9 and TRBJ2-1, with a possible D match to TRBD2 (6 bases). The CDR3 has 16 residues. Germline V CDR1 and CDR2: SGDLS, YYNGEE. The germline V and J ends were trimmed by 4 bases and 0 bases, with 14 bases remaining between them. The CDR3 reads CASSRMGDFSYNEQFF. For the CDR3, the DNA is TGTGCCAGCAGCCGAATGGGGGACTTCTCCTACAATGAGCAGTTCTTC.

The chain is built from TRBV5-1 and TRBJ1-1; TRBD1 matches 7 bases. After removal of 4 bases from V and 0 bases from J, the junction contained 12 bases not matched to a gene. Germline CDR1 and CDR2: SGHRS and YFSETQ. The CDR3 totals 17 residues. This CDR3 reads CASSQQGNLGLNTEAFF. The DNA for the CDR3 is TGCGCCAGCAGCCAACAGGGGAATCTAGGGCTGAACACTGAAGCTTTCTTT. Complete variable domain (other parts from reference TRBV5-1 and TRBJ1-1): KAGVTQTPRYLIKTRGQQVTLSCSPISGHRSVSWYQQTPGQGLQFLFEYFSETQRNKGNFPGRFSGRQFSNSRSEMNVSTLELGDSALYLCASSQQGNLGLNTEAFFGQGTRLTVV.

The chain joins TRBV5-1 to TRBJ1-1; D ambiguous. The CDR3 consists of 12 residues. Trimming took off 2 bases at V and 3 bases at J, with 5 bases between the two ends. CDR1 and CDR2 (germline): SGHRS, YFSETQ. This CDR3 reads CASSLMDTEAFF. CDR3 bases: TGCGCCAGCAGCTTAATGGACACTGAAGCTTTCTTT. The complete variable domain, with remaining parts taken from reference TRBV5-1 and TRBJ1-1, reads KAGVTQTPRYLIKTRGQQVTLSCSPISGHRSVSWYQQTPGQGLQFLFEYFSETQRNKGNFPGRFSGRQFSNSRSEMNVSTLELGDSALYLCASSLMDTEAFFGQGTRLTVV.

The chain couples TRBV30 to TRBJ1-3, with 8 bases fitting TRBD1. The V gene end was trimmed by 1 base and the J gene end by 5 bases; junction bases not matched to a gene: 7. Germline V lookup: CDR1 GTSNPN, CDR2 SVGIG (reference sequence). This CDR3 comprises 15 residues. CDR3 protein: CAWSEQGGFRNTIYF. CDR3 in DNA: TGTGCCTGGAGTGAACAGGGGGGTTTTAGAAACACCATATATTTT.

This clonotype was detected a few times. This CDR3 reads CATSDLGNTEAFF. CDR3 coding DNA: TGTGCCACCAGTGATTTGGGGAACACTGAAGCTTTCTTT. This rearrangement joins TRBV24-1 to TRBJ1-1; D is unresolved. V gave up 0 bases and J gave up 1 base, with 2 bases separating them. Per germline, CDR1 KGHDR and CDR2 SFDVKD. The CDR3 sequence is 13 residues long.

Only a few counts were recorded for this clonotype. The rearrangement uses TRBV6-6 and TRBJ2-3; D possibly corresponds to TRBD2 (5 bases). The CDR3 totals 16 residues. Trimming took off 6 bases at V and 5 bases at J, with 21 bases between the two ends. From germline, CDR1 is MNHNY and CDR2 SVGAGI (reference sequence). CDR3 amino acids: CASSLPYSRAEDTQYF. DNA for the CDR3: TGTGCCAGCAGCCTTCCTTATTCGAGGGCAGAAGATACGCAGTATTTT.

This chain connects TRBV20-1 to TRBJ2-1; the match to TRBD2 covers 7 bases. The trim removed 3 bases at V and 7 bases at J, leaving 6 bases unmatched. This CDR3 contains 13 residues. Germline loops: CDR1 DFQATT, CDR2 SNEGSKA (reference sequence). CDR3 in DNA: TGCAGTGCTAGGGGCGGGAGCGCTAATGAGCAGTTCTTC. This sequence encodes CSARGGSANEQFF.

The chain uses TRBV28 and TRBJ1-2; D is unclear. CDR3 length: 13 residues. Germline CDR1 is MDHEN and CDR2 is SYDVKM. Trimming pared 3 bases from V and 1 base from J, leaving 6 bases between. For the CDR3, the DNA is TGTGCCAGCAGTTTCGGGGTTAACTATGGCTACACCTTC. This encodes CASSFGVNYGYTF.

The chain is built from TRBV19 and TRBJ2-1, with D possibly TRBD1 on 5 matching bases. CDR3 length: 9 amino acids. Germline V gene lookup returns CDR1 LNHDA and CDR2 SQIVND (reference sequence). V shed 9 bases and J shed 10 bases, with 7 bases lying between them. The CDR3 loop reads CASGHEQFF. For the CDR3, the DNA is TGTGCCAGCGGACACGAGCAGTTCTTC.

This clonotype has only a few counts. The rearrangement links TRBV27 to TRBJ2-2; D is ambiguous. CDR3 length: 14 residues. Germline values: CDR1 MNHEY, CDR2 SMNVEV (reference sequence). Deletions cut 1 base from V and 2 bases from J, with 5 bases between. CDR3 in DNA: TGTGCCAGCAGTTTATATTCCAACACCGGGGAGCTGTTTTTT. This gives the protein CASSLYSNTGELFF.

The chain links TRBV5-4 to TRBJ2-7; TRBD1 aligns across 8 bases. Per the germline V gene, CDR1 is SGHNT and CDR2 is YYREEE (reference sequence). The CDR3 contains 13 residues. The ends lost 2 bases at V and 7 bases at J; junction bases unmatched: 5. The CDR3 region has the DNA TGTGCCAGCAGCTTCGCAGGGGGCGGTGAGCAGTACTTC. The encoded protein is CASSFAGGGEQYF.

The chain employs TRBV27 and TRBJ2-7; possible D gene TRBD2, 5 bases. Germline CDR1 and CDR2: MNHEY and SMNVEV (reference sequence). V was trimmed by 4 bases and J by 3 bases, leaving 19 bases between them. The CDR3 sequence is 16 residues long. CDR3 residues: CASSSMGPAAIYEQYF. CDR3 coding DNA: TGTGCCAGCAGTTCGATGGGTCCAGCGGCGATCTACGAGCAGTACTTC.

The V call is TRBV6-6, the J call TRBJ2-5; possible D gene TRBD2, 5 bases. Looked up from germline, CDR1 is MNHNY and CDR2 is SVGAGI (reference sequence). The CDR3 has 16 amino acids. Trimming took 6 bases from V and 0 from J, leaving 17 bases between them. This CDR3 reads CASSRGRVTYQETQYF. The CDR3 DNA reads TGTGCCAGCAGCCGAGGGCGGGTCACGTACCAAGAGACCCAGTACTTC.

This chain uses TRBV4-2 with TRBJ2-1; 8 bases are a match to TRBD2. Per germline, CDR1 LGHNA and CDR2 YNFKEQ. The ends lost 3 bases at V and 9 bases at J; junction bases unmatched: 7. This CDR3 contains 14 residues. DNA for the CDR3: TGTGCCAGCAGCCATCCCTCAGCGGGAGTTGAGCAGTTCTTC. This encodes CASSHPSAGVEQFF.

The chain couples TRBV4-1 to TRBJ2-1; D is unclear. The length of the CDR3 is 13 residues. CDR1 is MGHRA and CDR2 is YSYEKL in the germline V gene. The germline V and J ends were trimmed by 0 bases and 7 bases, with 7 bases remaining between them. In DNA form, the CDR3 reads TGCGCCAGCAGCCAAGACAACTGGAATGAGCAGTTCTTC. It yields the protein CASSQDNWNEQFF.

The chain employs TRBV7-3 and TRBJ2-3; 9 nucleotides match TRBD2. J was trimmed by 5 bases and V by 3 bases; bases with no gene match: 6. Looked up from germline, CDR1 is SGHTA and CDR2 is FQGTGA. This CDR3 region has 15 residues. Here the CDR3 DNA reads TGTGCCAGCAGCTTTAGCGGGAGCTCTGGAGATACGCAGTATTTT. This translates into CASSFSGSSGDTQYF.

J is TRBJ1-1 and V is TRBV11-3, with D uncertain. The V and J ends lost 0 bases and 2 bases respectively, with 16 bases between them. The CDR3 covers 17 residues. Germline-derived CDR1 and CDR2 are SGHNT and YENEEA. The CDR3 coding sequence is TGTGCCAGCAGCTTAGATTCCCCCGACGAGGGAAACACTGAAGCTTTCTTT. Its protein is CASSLDSPDEGNTEAFF.

This chain joins TRBV6-1 and TRBJ2-2; TRBD2 aligns across 9 bases. V trimming: 3 bases; J trimming: 5 bases; junction bases outside the gene matches: 10. CDR1 is MNHNS, CDR2 SASEGT, per germline. The CDR3 extends over 17 amino acids. As DNA, the CDR3 is TGTGCCAGCAGTGATCTGGCGGGGGGGCCCGAAACCGGGGAGCTGTTTTTT. Protein product: CASSDLAGGPETGELFF.

The DNA of the CDR3 is TGTGCCAGCAACACCCGGGGGGAAGCTTTCTTT. Its translation is CASNTRGEAFF. The rearrangement links TRBV2 to TRBJ1-1, with D possibly TRBD1 on 5 matching bases. Deletions cut 7 bases from V and 8 bases from J, with 11 bases between. CDR1 and CDR2 from the germline V gene are SNHLY and FYNNEI. The CDR3 sequence is 11 residues long.

This chain joins TRBV3-1 and TRBJ2-7; 7 bases agree with TRBD1. Trimming cost V 1 base and J 4 bases; bases outside gene matches: 13. The CDR3 covers 17 residues. The germline V gene encodes CDR1 LGHDT and CDR2 YNNKEL (reference sequence). The CDR3 region is CASSQGRQGRVGYEQYF. As DNA, the CDR3 is TGTGCCAGCAGCCAAGGGAGACAGGGTCGCGTTGGATACGAGCAGTACTTC.